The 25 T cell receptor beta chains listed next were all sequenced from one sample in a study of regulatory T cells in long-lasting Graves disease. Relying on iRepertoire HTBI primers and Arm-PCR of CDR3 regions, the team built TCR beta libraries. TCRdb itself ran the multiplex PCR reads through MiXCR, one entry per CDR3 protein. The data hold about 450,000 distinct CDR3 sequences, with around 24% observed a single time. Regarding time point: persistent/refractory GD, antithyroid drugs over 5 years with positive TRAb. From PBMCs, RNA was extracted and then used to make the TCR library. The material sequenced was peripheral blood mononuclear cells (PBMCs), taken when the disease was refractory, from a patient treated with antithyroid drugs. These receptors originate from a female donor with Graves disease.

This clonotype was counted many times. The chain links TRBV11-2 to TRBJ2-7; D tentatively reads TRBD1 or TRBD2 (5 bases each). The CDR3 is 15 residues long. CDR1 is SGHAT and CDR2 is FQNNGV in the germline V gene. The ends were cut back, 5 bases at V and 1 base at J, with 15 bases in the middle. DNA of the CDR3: TGTGCCAGCAGCACCTCCGGGACCCCTTCCTACGAGCAGTACTTC. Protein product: CASSTSGTPSYEQYF.

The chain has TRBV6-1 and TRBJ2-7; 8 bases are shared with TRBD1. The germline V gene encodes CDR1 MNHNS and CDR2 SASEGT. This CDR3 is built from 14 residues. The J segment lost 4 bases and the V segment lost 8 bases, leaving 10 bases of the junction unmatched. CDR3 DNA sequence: TGTGCCAGCTCCTCCCCACAGGGGGGTTACGAGCAGTACTTC. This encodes CASSSPQGGYEQYF.

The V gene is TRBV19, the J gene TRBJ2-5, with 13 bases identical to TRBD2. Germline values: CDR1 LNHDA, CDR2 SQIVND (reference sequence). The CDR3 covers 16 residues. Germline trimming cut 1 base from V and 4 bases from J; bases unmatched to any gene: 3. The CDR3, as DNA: TGTGCCAGTAGTATAGGACTAGCGGGAGGAGGAGAGACCCAGTACTTC. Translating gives CASSIGLAGGGETQYF.

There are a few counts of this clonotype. In nucleotides, the CDR3 is TGCAGTGCTAGAGTTACAACCTACAATCAGCCCCAGCATTTT. Its protein is CSARVTTYNQPQHF. The rearrangement links TRBV20-1 to TRBJ1-5; D is ambiguous. The CDR3 spans 14 residues. V was shortened by 1 base and J by 3 bases, with 10 bases between the two germline ends. In germline, CDR1 is DFQATT, CDR2 SNEGSKA (reference sequence).

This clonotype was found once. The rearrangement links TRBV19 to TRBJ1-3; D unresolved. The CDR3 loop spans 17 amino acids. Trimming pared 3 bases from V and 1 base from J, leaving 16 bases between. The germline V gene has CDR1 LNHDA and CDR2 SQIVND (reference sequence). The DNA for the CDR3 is TGTGCCAGTAGTATGTTGGGGATCGGTTTATCTGGAAACACCATATATTTT. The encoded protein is CASSMLGIGLSGNTIYF.

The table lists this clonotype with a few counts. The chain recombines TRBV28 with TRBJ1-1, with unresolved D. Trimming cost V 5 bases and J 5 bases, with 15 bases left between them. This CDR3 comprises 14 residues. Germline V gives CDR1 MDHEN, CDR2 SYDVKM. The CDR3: CASSTLAVGTEAFF. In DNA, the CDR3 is TGTGCCAGCAGTACCCTCGCCGTGGGGACTGAAGCTTTCTTT.

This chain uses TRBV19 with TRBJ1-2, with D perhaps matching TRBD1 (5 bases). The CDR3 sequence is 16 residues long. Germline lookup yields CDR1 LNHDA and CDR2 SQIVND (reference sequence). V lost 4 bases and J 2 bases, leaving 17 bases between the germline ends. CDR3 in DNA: TGTGCCAGTAGTAACCCCCGCCGGGACGGGAACTATGGCTACACCTTC. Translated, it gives CASSNPRRDGNYGYTF. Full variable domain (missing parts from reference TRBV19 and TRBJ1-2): DGGITQSPKYLFRKEGQNVTLSCEQNLNHDAMYWYRQDPGQGLRLIYYSQIVNDFQKGDIAEGYSVSREKKESFPLTVTSAQKNPTAFYLCASSNPRRDGNYGYTFGSGTRLTVV.

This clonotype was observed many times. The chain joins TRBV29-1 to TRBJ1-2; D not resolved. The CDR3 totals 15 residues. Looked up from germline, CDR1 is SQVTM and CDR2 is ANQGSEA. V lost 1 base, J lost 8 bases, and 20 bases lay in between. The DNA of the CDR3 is TGCAGCGTTGAAGGAGAAGCTAAGGGTGGGTCGGGCTACACCTTC. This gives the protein CSVEGEAKGGSGYTF.

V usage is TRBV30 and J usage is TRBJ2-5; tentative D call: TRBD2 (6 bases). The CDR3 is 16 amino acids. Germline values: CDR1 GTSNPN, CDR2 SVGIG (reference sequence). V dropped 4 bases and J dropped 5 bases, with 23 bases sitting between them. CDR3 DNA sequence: TGTGCCTGGACTCGACCCGCGGGAACCTTGGGGGAGACCCAGTACTTC. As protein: CAWTRPAGTLGETQYF.

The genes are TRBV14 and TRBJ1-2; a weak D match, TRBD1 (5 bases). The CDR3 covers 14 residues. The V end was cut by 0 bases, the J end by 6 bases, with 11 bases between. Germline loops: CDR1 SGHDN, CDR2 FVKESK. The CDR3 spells CASSQEGRWNGYTF. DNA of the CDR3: TGTGCCAGCAGCCAAGAGGGGCGGTGGAATGGCTACACCTTC. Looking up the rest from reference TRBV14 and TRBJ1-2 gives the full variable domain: EAGVTQFPSHSVIEKGQTVTLRCDPISGHDNLYWYRRVMGKEIKFLLHFVKESKQDESGMPNNRFLAERTGGTYSTLKVQPAELEDSGVYFCASSQEGRWNGYTFGSGTRLTVV.

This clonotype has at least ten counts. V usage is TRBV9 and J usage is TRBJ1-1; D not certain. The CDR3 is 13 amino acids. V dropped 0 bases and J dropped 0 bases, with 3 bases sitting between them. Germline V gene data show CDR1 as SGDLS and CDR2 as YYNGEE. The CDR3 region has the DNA TGTGCCAGCAGCGTAGCTCTGAACACTGAAGCTTTCTTT. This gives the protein CASSVALNTEAFF.

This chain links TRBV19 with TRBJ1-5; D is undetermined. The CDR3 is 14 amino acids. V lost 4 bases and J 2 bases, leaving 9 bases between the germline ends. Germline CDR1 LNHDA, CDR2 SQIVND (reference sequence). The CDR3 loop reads CASSRERGNQPQHF. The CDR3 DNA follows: TGTGCCAGTAGTAGAGAACGGGGCAATCAGCCCCAGCATTTT. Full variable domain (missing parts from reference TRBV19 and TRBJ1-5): DGGITQSPKYLFRKEGQNVTLSCEQNLNHDAMYWYRQDPGQGLRLIYYSQIVNDFQKGDIAEGYSVSREKKESFPLTVTSAQKNPTAFYLCASSRERGNQPQHFGDGTRLSIL.

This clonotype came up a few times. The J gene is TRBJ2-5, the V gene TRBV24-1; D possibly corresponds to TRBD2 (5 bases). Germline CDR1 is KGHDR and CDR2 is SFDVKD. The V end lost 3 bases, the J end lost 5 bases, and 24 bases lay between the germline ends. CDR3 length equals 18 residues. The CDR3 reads CATSDTPGLHGLGETQYF. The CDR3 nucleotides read TGTGCCACCAGTGATACCCCGGGTCTACATGGACTGGGGGAGACCCAGTACTTC.

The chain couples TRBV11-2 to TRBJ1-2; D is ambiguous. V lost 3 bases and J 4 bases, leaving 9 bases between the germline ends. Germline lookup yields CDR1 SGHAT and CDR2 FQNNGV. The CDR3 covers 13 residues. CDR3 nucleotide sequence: TGTGCCAGCAGCTTGGCAGCAACCTATGGCTACACCTTC. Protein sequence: CASSLAATYGYTF.

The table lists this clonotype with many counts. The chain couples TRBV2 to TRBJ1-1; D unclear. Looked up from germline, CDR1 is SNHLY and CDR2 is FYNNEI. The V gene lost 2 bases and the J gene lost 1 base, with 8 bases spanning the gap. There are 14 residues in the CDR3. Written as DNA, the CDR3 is TGTGCCAGCAGTGAATATCGTCAGAACACTGAAGCTTTCTTT. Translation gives CASSEYRQNTEAFF.

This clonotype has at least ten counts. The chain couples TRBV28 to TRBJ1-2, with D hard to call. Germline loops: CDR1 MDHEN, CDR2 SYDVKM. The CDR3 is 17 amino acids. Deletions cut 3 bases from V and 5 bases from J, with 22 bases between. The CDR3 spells CASSFPEGPMKNYGYTF. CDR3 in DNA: TGTGCCAGCAGTTTCCCCGAGGGTCCGATGAAAAATTATGGCTACACCTTC.

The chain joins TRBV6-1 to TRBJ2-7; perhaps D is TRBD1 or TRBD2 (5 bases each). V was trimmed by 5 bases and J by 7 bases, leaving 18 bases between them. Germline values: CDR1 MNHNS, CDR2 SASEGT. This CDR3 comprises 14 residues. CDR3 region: CASSNTGPPGEQYF. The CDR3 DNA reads TGTGCCAGCAGTAACACAGGACCACCGGGGGAGCAGTACTTC.

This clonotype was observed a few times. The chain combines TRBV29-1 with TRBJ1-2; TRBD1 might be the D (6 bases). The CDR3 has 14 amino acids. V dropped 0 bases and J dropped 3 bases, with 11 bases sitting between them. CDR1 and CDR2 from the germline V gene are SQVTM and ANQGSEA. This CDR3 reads CSVEDMRGDYGYTF. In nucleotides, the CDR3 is TGCAGCGTTGAAGATATGAGGGGGGACTATGGCTACACCTTC.

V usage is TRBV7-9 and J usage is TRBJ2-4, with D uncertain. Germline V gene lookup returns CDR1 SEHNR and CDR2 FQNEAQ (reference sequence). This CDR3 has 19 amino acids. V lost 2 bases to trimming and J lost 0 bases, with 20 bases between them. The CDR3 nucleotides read TGTGCCAGCAGCTTATCAGGAGTTGGCCGAAACGTAGCCAAAAACATTCAGTACTTC. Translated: CASSLSGVGRNVAKNIQYF.

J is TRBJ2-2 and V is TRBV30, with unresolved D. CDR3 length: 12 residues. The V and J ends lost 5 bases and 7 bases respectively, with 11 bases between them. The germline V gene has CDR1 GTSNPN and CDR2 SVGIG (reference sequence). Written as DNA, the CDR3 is TGTGCCTGGGGCTTCGTCAGCGGGGAGCTGTTTTTT. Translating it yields CAWGFVSGELFF.

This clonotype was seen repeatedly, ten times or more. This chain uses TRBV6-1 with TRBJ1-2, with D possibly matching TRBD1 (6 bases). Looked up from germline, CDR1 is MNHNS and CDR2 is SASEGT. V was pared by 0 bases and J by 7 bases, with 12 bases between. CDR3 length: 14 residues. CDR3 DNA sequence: TGTGCCAGCAGTGAAGCGGCCCGGACAGTTGGCTACACCTTC. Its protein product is CASSEAARTVGYTF.

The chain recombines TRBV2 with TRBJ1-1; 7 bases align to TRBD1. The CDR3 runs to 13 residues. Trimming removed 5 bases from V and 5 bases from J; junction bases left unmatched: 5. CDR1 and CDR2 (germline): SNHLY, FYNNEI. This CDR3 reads CASSHRGLTEAFF. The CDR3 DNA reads TGTGCCAGCAGTCACAGGGGTTTGACTGAAGCTTTCTTT.

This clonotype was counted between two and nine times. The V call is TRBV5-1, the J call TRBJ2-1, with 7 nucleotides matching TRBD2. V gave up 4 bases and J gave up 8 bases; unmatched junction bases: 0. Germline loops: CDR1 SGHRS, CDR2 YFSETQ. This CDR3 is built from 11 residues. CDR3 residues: CASSGGDEQFF. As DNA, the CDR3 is TGCGCCAGCAGCGGGGGGGATGAGCAGTTCTTC.

The CDR3 here is CSVDGTGGPEAFF. DNA of the CDR3: TGCAGCGTAGACGGGACAGGGGGTCCCGAAGCTTTCTTT. The chain uses TRBV29-1 and TRBJ1-1; 11 bases are a match to TRBD1. The CDR3 covers 13 residues. Germline V lookup: CDR1 SQVTM, CDR2 ANQGSEA. V gave up 6 bases and J gave up 8 bases; unmatched junction bases: 8.

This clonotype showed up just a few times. Written as DNA, the CDR3 is TGCGCCAGCAGCGACAGGGGGTTTGGAAACACCATATATTTT. This sequence encodes CASSDRGFGNTIYF. The chain uses TRBV5-1 and TRBJ1-3, with TRBD1 identical over 9 bases. CDR1 SGHRS and CDR2 YFSETQ come from the germline V gene. The CDR3 runs to 14 residues. V lost 4 bases to trimming and J lost 3 bases; unmatched junction nucleotides: 2.